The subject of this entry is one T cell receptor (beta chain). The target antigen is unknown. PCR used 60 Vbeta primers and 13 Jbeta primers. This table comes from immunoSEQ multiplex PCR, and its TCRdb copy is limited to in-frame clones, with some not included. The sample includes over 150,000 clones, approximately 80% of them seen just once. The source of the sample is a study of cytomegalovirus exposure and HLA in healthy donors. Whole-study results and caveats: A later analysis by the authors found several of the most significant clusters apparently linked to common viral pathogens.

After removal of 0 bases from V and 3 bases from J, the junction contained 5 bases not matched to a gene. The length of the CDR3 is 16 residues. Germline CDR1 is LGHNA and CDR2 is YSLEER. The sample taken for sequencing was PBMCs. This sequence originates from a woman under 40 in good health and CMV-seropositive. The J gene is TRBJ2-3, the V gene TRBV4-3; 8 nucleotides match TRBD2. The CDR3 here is CASSQDREGETDTQYF. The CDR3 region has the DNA TGCGCCAGCAGCCAAGATCGGGAGGGGGAAACAGATACGCAGTATTTT.